This TCR beta chain is drawn from a study of T cells in Graves' hyperthyroidism and ophthalmopathy (dated by TCRdb to about 2019). Looking at the study overall: Peripheral blood was collected at initial diagnosis, before any treatment. The 100 or so discovery patients were randomly divided into training and test sets at a 7:3 ratio. An independent validation cohort of 18 to 20 hyperthyroidism patients and over 15 patients who later progressed to ophthalmopathy tested prospective prediction of ophthalmopathy. After sampling, hyperthyroidism patients received methimazole starting at 30 mg daily, and ophthalmopathy patients received high-dose intravenous methylprednisolone. In more than five Graves' hyperthyroidism patients, the study also compared T-cell repertoires from thyroid tissue with T-cell repertoires from blood. A discovery cohort of about 100 patients, about 40 with Graves' ophthalmopathy and 57 with stable Graves' hyperthyroidism, was used to find distinguishing TCR V-J signatures. TCR Vbeta CDR3 sequencing of roughly 140 peripheral blood samples (about 45 ophthalmopathy, 75 to 80 hyperthyroidism and roughly 17 progressor patients) is reported in the paper. Points the paper makes about the study in general: Most expanded thyroid clonotypes (frequency above 0.001) were also detected in blood, a finding suggesting that blood repertoires may reflect thyroid immune responses. In validation, progression to ophthalmopathy was predicted by the model with 70% to 71% sensitivity and approximately 78% specificity, a median of approximately 6.5 months before onset. In cross-validation, a model built on a 13 V-J signature told ophthalmopathy apart from stable hyperthyroidism with approximately 90% sensitivity and 81% to 82% specificity, and in testing the same model reached 80%/75%. No statistical method was used to fix the sample size in advance, and group allocation was not hidden from the investigators.

Amplification of TCR beta CDR3 regions was carried out from RNA transcripts. A first-round RT-PCR of the TCR CDR3 used the HTBI primer set with the Qiagen OneStep RT-PCR kit. Libraries were constructed in a second round of multiplex PCR, after which size selection and purification were carried out. Sequencing of the libraries was done on an Illumina HiSeq2000 using paired-end 100 bp reads. Concerning the study's data processing: Raw data were processed with SOAPnuke, discarding reads with adapters, uncalled bases, mean Phred below 15, or no exact constant-primer or identifier match. COPE v1.2.5 was used to merge high-quality paired reads, and clonotypes were defined as unique nucleotide sequences. MiTCR v1.1 was used to align clonotypes to the IMGT TRBV, TRBD and TRBJ reference segments. Analysis was restricted to V-J combinations with a frequency above 0.0001, which covered roughly 99% of repertoires. The TCS score was defined as the ratio of F50 (clonal expansion) to E x V (chaos), calculated using BLOSUM62-based TCRdist between CDR3 peptides within each V-J. Welch's t-statistics and random forest reduced roughly 540 V-J features to 13, which were used in a naive Bayes classifier (R e1071). Using fastp at Q25 and MiXCR, TCRdb reprocessed the public reads and kept productive beta chains. Rows merge per CDR3 protein into single entries with the most common DNA and genes. These V and J calls originate from TCRdb's pipeline instead of the authors' own analysis. The table for this sample lists about 610,000 distinct CDR3 sequences; approximately 16% of them were counted only once. Around 3.3% of the sample rests with the top ten.

Moderately to severely active disease, a Clinical Activity Score of at least 3, a NOSPECS grade of at least 4, and a duration under 3 months were present in ophthalmopathy patients. The study excluded patients with uncontrolled infections, other autoimmune diseases, pregnancy or lactation. Diagnoses were based on clinical symptoms, serum thyroxine and TRAb, thyroid ultrasound and orbital computed tomography. PBMCs were separated from over 9 ml of fresh peripheral blood using Ficoll-Paque density gradient centrifugation. Trizol reagent was used to extract total RNA, and RNA quality was then checked on an Agilent 2100 Bioanalyzer. From a lookup of the germline V gene, CDR1 and CDR2 are MNHNS and SASEGT. Including cysteine and phenylalanine, the CDR3 has 15 amino acids. Only the CDR3 portion is preserved as DNA: 45 bases, with reading frame beginning at the first base. Between the V and J ends, shortened by 8 bases and 0 bases respectively, the junction contains 16 bases.

Turning to this clonotype: No antigen is known for it. It may be a read error: a sequence one base away is much more abundant.

This receptor was identified in a woman aged 40 to 55 with Graves' ophthalmopathy. The sample comprised blood. This chain is built from TRBV6-1 and TRBJ1-1; TRBD1 might be the D gene, on 6 matching bases. Here the CDR3 is given as CASRRDTTMNTEAFF. DNA sequence: TGTGCCAGCCGACGGGACACTACCATGAACACTGAAGCTTTCTTT.